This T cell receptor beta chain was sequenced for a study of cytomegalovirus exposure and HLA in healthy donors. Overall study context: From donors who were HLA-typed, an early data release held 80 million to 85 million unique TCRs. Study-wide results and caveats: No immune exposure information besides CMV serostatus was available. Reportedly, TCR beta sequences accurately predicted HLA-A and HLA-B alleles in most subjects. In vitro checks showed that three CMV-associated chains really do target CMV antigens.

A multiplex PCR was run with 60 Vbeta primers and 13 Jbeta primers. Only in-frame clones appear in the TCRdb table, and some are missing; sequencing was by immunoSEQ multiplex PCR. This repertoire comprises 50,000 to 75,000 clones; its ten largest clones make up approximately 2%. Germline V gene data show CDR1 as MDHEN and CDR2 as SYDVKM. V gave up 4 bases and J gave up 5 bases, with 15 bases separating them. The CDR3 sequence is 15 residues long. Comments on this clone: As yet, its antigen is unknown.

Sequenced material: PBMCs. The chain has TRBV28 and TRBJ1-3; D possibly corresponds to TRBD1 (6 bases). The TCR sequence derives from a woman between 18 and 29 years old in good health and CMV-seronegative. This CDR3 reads CASSWGTGQRNTIYF. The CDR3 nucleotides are TGTGCCAGCAGTTGGGGCACAGGGCAAAGAAACACCATATATTTT.